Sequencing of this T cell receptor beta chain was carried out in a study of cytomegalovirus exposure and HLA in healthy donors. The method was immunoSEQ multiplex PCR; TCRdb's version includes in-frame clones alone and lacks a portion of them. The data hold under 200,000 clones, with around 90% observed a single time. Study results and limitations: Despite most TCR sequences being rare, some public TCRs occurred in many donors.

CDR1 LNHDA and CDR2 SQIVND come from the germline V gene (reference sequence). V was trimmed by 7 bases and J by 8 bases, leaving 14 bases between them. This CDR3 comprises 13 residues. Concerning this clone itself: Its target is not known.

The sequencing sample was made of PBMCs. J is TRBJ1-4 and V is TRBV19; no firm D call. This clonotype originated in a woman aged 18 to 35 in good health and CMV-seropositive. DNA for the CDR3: TGTGCCAGTATTAAAGATTTTGAGGAAAAACTGTTTTTT. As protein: CASIKDFEEKLFF.